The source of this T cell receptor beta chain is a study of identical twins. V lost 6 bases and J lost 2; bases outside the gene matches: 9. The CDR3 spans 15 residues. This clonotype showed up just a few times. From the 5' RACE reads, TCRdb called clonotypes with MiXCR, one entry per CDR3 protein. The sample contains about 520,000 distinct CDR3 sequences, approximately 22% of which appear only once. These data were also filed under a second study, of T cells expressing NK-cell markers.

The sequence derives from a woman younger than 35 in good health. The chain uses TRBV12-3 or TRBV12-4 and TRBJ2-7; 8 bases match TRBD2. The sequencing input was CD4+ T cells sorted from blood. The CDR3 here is CASSPSTSGPYEQYF. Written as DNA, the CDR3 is TGTGCCAGCAGCCCTAGTACTAGCGGCCCCTACGAGCAGTACTTC.